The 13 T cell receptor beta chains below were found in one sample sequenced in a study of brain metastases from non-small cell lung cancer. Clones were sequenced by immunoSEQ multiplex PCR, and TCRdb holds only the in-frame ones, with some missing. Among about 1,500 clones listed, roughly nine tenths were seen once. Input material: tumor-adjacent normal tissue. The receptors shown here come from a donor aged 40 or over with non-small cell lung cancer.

CDR3 sequence reads: CAITDLDSEAFF. CDR3 DNA: TGTGCCATCACCGACCTGGACTCTGAAGCTTTCTTT. This rearrangement joins TRBV10-3 to TRBJ1-1; D gene ambiguous. CDR1 and CDR2 (germline): ENHRY, SYGVKD. The CDR3 loop spans 12 amino acids. Trimming left V 7 bases short and J 6 bases short, with 12 bases between.

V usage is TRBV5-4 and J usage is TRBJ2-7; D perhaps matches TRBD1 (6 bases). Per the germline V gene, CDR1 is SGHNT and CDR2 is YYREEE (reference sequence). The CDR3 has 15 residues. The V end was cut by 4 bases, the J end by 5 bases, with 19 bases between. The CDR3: CASSHTTGSKNEQYF. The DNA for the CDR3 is TGTGCCAGCAGCCACACTACAGGGAGTAAGAACGAGCAGTACTTC.

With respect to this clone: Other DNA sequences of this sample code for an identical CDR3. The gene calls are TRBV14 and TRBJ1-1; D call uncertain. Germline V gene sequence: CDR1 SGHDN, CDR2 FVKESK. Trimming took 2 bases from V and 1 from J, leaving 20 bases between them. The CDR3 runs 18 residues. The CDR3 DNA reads TGTGCCAGCAGCCAAAGTCGGCCCCCCCCGGTCTCGAACACTGAAGCTTTCTTT. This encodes CASSQSRPPPVSNTEAFF.

CDR3 DNA sequence: TGCAGCACCCTCAGCGGCTCCGAGCAGTACTTC. It codes for CSTLSGSEQYF. J is TRBJ2-7 and V is TRBV29-1; D perhaps matches TRBD2 (5 bases). V was pared by 8 bases and J by 6 bases, with 14 bases between. Germline V CDR1 and CDR2: SQVTM, ANQGSEA. The CDR3 covers 11 residues.

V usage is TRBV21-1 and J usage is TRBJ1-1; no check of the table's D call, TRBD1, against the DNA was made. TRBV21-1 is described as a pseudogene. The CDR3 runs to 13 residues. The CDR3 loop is CASKEQGNTEAFF. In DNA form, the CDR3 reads TGTGCCAGCAAAGAACAGGGCAACACTGAAGCTTTCTTT.

Written as DNA, the CDR3 is TGTGCCAGCAGCGGGGGGGACCGATCCTACAATGAGCAGTTCTTC. It is translated as CASSGGDRSYNEQFF. The V gene is TRBV7-2, the J gene TRBJ2-1; 7 nucleotides agree with TRBD2. V lost 5 bases, J lost 1 base, and 5 bases stayed unmatched. This CDR3 comprises 15 residues. Germline V gene lookup returns CDR1 SGHTA and CDR2 FQGNSA. Using reference TRBV7-2 and TRBJ2-1 for the parts outside the CDR3, the full variable domain is GAGVSQSPSNKVTEKGKDVELRCDPISGHTALYWYRQSLGQGLEFLIYFQGNSAPDKSGLPSDRFSAERTGGSVSTLTIQRTQQEDSAVYLCASSGGDRSYNEQFFGPGTRLTVL.

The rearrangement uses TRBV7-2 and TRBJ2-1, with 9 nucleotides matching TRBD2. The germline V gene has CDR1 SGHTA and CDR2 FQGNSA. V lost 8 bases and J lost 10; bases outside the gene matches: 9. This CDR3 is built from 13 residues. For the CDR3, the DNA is TGTGCCAGCGGGACTAGCAGGGGTGGGGAGCAGTTCTTC. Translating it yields CASGTSRGGEQFF.

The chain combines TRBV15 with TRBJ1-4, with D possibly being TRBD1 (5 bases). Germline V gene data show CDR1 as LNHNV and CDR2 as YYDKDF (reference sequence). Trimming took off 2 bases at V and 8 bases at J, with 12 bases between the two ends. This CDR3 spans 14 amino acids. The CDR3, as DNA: TGTGCCACCAGCAGACTCGGGGGGAGCGAAAAACTGTTTTTT. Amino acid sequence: CATSRLGGSEKLFF.

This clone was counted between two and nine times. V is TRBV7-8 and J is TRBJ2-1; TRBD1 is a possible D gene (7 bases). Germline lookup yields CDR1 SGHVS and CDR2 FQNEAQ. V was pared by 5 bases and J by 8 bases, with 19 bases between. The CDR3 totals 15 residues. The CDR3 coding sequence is TGTGCCAGCAGCGGAGGGGGCGGGGCGGGTTATGAGCAGTTCTTC. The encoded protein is CASSGGGGAGYEQFF.

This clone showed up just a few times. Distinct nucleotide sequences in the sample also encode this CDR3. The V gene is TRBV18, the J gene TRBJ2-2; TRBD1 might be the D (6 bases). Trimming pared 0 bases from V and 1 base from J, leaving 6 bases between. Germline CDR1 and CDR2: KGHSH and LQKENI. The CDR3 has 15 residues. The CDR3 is CASSPPRGNTGELFF. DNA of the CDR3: TGTGCCAGCTCACCACCCAGGGGGAACACCGGGGAGCTGTTTTTT.

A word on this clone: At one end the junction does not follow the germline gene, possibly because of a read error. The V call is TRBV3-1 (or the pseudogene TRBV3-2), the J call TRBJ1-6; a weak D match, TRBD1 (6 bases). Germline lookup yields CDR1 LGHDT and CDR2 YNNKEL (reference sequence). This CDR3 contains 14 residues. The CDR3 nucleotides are TGTGCCAGCAGCCAAGAAGGGGGAAATTCACCTCTCCACTTT. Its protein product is CASSQEGGNSPLHF.

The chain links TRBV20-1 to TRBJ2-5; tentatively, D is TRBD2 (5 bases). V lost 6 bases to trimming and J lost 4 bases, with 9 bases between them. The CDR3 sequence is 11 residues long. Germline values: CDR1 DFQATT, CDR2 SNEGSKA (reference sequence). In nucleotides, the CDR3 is TGCAGTGCCTTTCTAGCAGAGACCCAGTACTTC. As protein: CSAFLAETQYF.

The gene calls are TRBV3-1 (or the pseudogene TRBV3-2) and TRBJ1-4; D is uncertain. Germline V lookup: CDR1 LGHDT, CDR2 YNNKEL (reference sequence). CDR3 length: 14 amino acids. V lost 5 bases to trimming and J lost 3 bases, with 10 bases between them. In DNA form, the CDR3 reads TGTGCCAGCAGCTTCCGACGAGCTAATGAAAAACTGTTTTTT. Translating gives CASSFRRANEKLFF.